Presented here are 13 T cell receptor beta chains from one specimen sequenced in a study of OX40 agonist ivuxolimab in advanced cancers. Using immunoSEQ multiplex PCR, the repertoire was profiled, and TCRdb retains in-frame clones only, with some absent. The sample records fewer than 55,000 clones, under 90% being singletons. Sequencing used CD4+ or CD8+ T cells sorted from blood, obtained in a trial of the OX40 agonist ivuxolimab. The source of these receptors is an adult with an advanced solid tumor such as melanoma, head and neck, liver or kidney cancer.

The rearrangement links TRBV5-1 to TRBJ1-4, with 10 bases identical to TRBD1. In germline, CDR1 is SGHRS, CDR2 YFSETQ. This CDR3 is 15 amino acids long. V lost 2 bases, J lost 7 bases, and 5 bases stayed unmatched. Here the CDR3 reads CASSLLTGGGEKLFF. In nucleotides, the CDR3 is TGCGCCAGCAGCTTACTGACAGGGGGCGGTGAAAAACTGTTTTTT.

The chain recombines TRBV7-2 with TRBJ2-1; TRBD2 matches at 9 bases. V was clipped by 4 bases and J by 9 bases; unmatched bases: 10. The CDR3 loop spans 15 amino acids. Germline V gene sequence: CDR1 SGHTA, CDR2 FQGNSA. The CDR3 reads CASSSTAGGGSEQFF. The CDR3 DNA is TGTGCCAGCAGCTCGACAGCGGGGGGAGGAAGTGAGCAGTTCTTC.

This clone was found once. CDR3 loop: CASSYGTGVSQPQHF. CDR3 DNA: TGCGCCAGCAGCTACGGGACAGGGGTATCTCAGCCCCAGCATTTT. The V and J genes are TRBV5-1 and TRBJ1-5, with TRBD1 identical over 10 bases. Unmatched junction bases numbered 6, after V lost 3 bases and J lost 6 bases. Germline V lookup: CDR1 SGHRS, CDR2 YFSETQ. The CDR3 sequence is 15 residues long.

V gene TRBV28 combines with J gene TRBJ1-2; the D gene is possibly TRBD1 (5 bases). This CDR3 has 15 amino acids. Germline V gene lookup returns CDR1 MDHEN and CDR2 SYDVKM. Trimming removed 2 bases from V and 5 bases from J, with 15 bases in between. This CDR3 is CASSLTEAGRYGYTF. The CDR3 DNA follows: TGTGCCAGCAGTTTAACTGAGGCAGGGAGGTATGGCTACACCTTC.

The rearrangement links TRBV11-2 to TRBJ2-1; D not resolved. CDR3 length: 14 residues. CDR1 is SGHAT, CDR2 FQNNGV, per germline. V lost 4 bases, J lost 6 bases, and 13 bases lay in between. DNA of the CDR3: TGTGCCAGCAGCTCCTTAAGCAGCCTCAATGAGCAGTTCTTC. Encoded protein: CASSSLSSLNEQFF.

In this sample, this clone turned up once. The V gene is TRBV11-2, the J gene TRBJ2-1; tentatively, D is TRBD1 (6 bases). The V end was cut by 8 bases, the J end by 9 bases, with 14 bases between. Germline values: CDR1 SGHAT, CDR2 FQNNGV. The CDR3 is made up of 12 amino acids. The CDR3 DNA reads TGTGCCAGCCGCCCCACACAGGGTGAGCAGTTCTTC. Translation gives CASRPTQGEQFF.

The gene calls are TRBV4-3 and TRBJ1-2; 7 bases are a match to TRBD1. CDR3 length: 16 residues. The V gene end was trimmed by 4 bases and the J gene end by 5 bases; junction bases not matched to a gene: 13. The germline V gene has CDR1 LGHNA and CDR2 YSLEER. The DNA for the CDR3 is TGCGCCAGCAGCCCAACTTTAGGGGGCGCGGGGTATGGCTACACCTTC. This gives the protein CASSPTLGGAGYGYTF.

This sequence joins TRBV9 and TRBJ2-7; tentative D call: TRBD2 (5 bases). CDR1 is SGDLS, CDR2 YYNGEE, per germline. CDR3 length: 13 amino acids. V lost 2 bases, J lost 5 bases, and 11 bases lay in between. The CDR3 DNA reads as TGTGCCAGCAGCGTGGGAGTAAAGGACGAGCAGTACTTC. Translated: CASSVGVKDEQYF.

J is TRBJ2-3 and V is TRBV15; D may be TRBD1 (6 bases). Germline assignment: CDR1 LNHNV and CDR2 YYDKDF (reference sequence). The V and J ends lost 7 bases and 0 bases respectively, with 14 bases between them. This CDR3 comprises 15 residues. CDR3 in DNA: TGTGCCACCAAGTTAGGACAGTCTAGCACAGATACGCAGTATTTT. This translates into CATKLGQSSTDTQYF. Combining the CDR3 with reference TRBV15 and TRBJ2-3 gives the whole variable domain DAMVIQNPRYQVTQFGKPVTLSCSQTLNHNVMYWYQQKSSQAPKLLFHYYDKDFNNEADTPDNFQSRRPNTSFCFLDIRSPGLGDTAMYLCATKLGQSSTDTQYFGPGTRLTVL.

On this clone itself: Other DNA variants within this sample encode the same CDR3. The chain is built from TRBV28 and TRBJ1-2; possible D gene TRBD1, 6 bases. Germline V gene data show CDR1 as MDHEN and CDR2 as SYDVKM. The ends were cut back, 2 bases at V and 4 bases at J, with 8 bases in the middle. This CDR3 has 13 amino acids. CDR3 in amino acids: CASSLGGAYGYTF. The CDR3 DNA reads as TGTGCCAGCAGTTTAGGGGGGGCCTATGGCTACACCTTC.

A single count supports this clone. The chain uses TRBV7-2 and TRBJ2-1; maybe TRBD2 (6 bases). Germline CDR1 and CDR2: SGHTA and FQGNSA. The CDR3 is 17 residues long. Trimming pared 5 bases from V and 4 bases from J, leaving 21 bases between. CDR3: CASSPGGSAEPYNEQFF. The CDR3 DNA sequence: TGTGCCAGCAGCCCTGGAGGGTCAGCGGAACCTTACAATGAGCAGTTCTTC.

The chain couples TRBV7-2 to TRBJ2-5; D possibly corresponds to TRBD1 (6 bases). CDR1 and CDR2 (germline): SGHTA, FQGNSA. This CDR3 comprises 13 residues. V was pared by 1 base and J by 5 bases, with 8 bases between. The CDR3: CASSLGGLETQYF. Here the CDR3 DNA reads TGTGCCAGCAGCTTAGGGGGGCTGGAGACCCAGTACTTC.

The chain employs TRBV18 and TRBJ2-3, with 8 bases lining up with TRBD2. Trimming removed 5 bases from V and 1 base from J; junction bases left unmatched: 5. The CDR3 runs 15 residues. CDR1 and CDR2 from the germline V gene are KGHSH and LQKENI. CDR3 sequence: CASSFQAGGTDTQYF. In DNA, the CDR3 is TGTGCCAGCTCATTTCAAGCGGGAGGCACAGATACGCAGTATTTT.